This TCR beta chain comes out of a study of cytomegalovirus exposure and HLA in healthy donors. Study-level findings and limits: HLA-A and HLA-B allele assignments for most subjects were reportedly predicted accurately using TCR beta sequences. Indistinguishable V segments such as TRBV6-2 and TRBV6-3 were excluded.

Turning to this clone: Its antigen remains unidentified.

Both 60 Vbeta primers and 13 Jbeta primers went into the PCR. Data came from immunoSEQ multiplex PCR; TCRdb stores just in-frame clones and leaves some out. The sample includes around 190,000 clones, around 82% of them seen just once. The CDR3 is 15 residues long. Germline CDR1 and CDR2: SGHRS and YFSETQ. The V gene end was trimmed by 4 bases and the J gene end by 2 bases; junction bases not matched to a gene: 8. This clonotype originated in a woman in her twenties or thirties in good health and CMV-seronegative. V and J are TRBV5-1 and TRBJ2-7, with TRBD1 matching over 8 bases. Sequenced input: PBMCs. CDR3 coding DNA: TGCGCCAGCAGCCGCCGACAGGGGACAACCTACGAGCAGTACTTC. It encodes CASSRRQGTTYEQYF.